This is a list of T cell receptor beta chains from one sample in a study of CD8 T cells in ankylosing spondylitis. TCRdb ran MiXCR on the 5' RACE reads and lists one entry per CDR3 protein. The sample lists 310,000 or so distinct CDR3 sequences; over 15% were seen once. Source material: blood, either unsorted or a sorted T cell fraction (not recorded which). Receptors originate from a male donor with ankylosing spondylitis or in good health (not recorded which). The CDR3 runs from the conserved cysteine through the conserved F or W. A D gene is named only where the DNA matches it firmly. Some rows mark clone size as missing; the rest say once, few, many or name a class of expanded clone.

d_gene: NA; len: 14; abundance: few; j_gene: TRBJ2-3; v_gene: TRBV6-2/TRBV6-3; CDR3nt: TGTGCCAGCAGTTACTCAAGGGCTTCAGATACGCAGTATTTT; CDR3aa: CASSYSRASDTQYF
d_gene: TRBD2; len: 16; abundance: NA; j_gene: TRBJ2-3; v_gene: TRBV5-1; CDR3nt: TGCGCCAGCAGCCCGTTCACTAGCGGGGGGGCAGATACGCAGTATTTT; CDR3aa: CASSPFTSGGADTQYF
d_gene: TRBD1; len: 16; abundance: many; j_gene: TRBJ1-4; v_gene: TRBV28; CDR3nt: TGTGCCATCTCAGAAAATACAGGGGGCGTTAATGAAAAACTGTTTTTT; CDR3aa: CAISENTGGVNEKLFF
d_gene: NA; len: 14; abundance: few; j_gene: TRBJ1-6; v_gene: TRBV5-1; CDR3nt: TGCGCCAGCAGCTATGAAATGTCGGGTTCACCCCTCCACTTT; CDR3aa: CASSYEMSGSPLHF
d_gene: NA; len: 15; abundance: once; j_gene: TRBJ2-3; v_gene: TRBV3-1; CDR3nt: TGTGCCAGCTGCCAAGAAGGTTACGGGGACGGTACGCAGTATTTT; CDR3aa: CASCQEGYGDGTQYF
d_gene: NA; len: 14; abundance: NA; j_gene: TRBJ1-1; v_gene: TRBV2; CDR3nt: TGTGCCAGCAGTGATAGGGGGGGGAACACTGAAGCTTTCTTT; CDR3aa: CASSDRGGNTEAFF
d_gene: NA; len: 13; abundance: NA; j_gene: TRBJ2-2; v_gene: TRBV20-1; CDR3nt: TGCAGTGCAGGTGGCAGGGCTAAAGGGGAGCTGTTTTTT; CDR3aa: CSAGGRAKGELFF
d_gene: NA; len: 16; abundance: few; j_gene: TRBJ2-1; v_gene: TRBV7-9; CDR3nt: TGTGCCAGCAGCTTCGCCGAACAGGACTCCTACAATGAGCAGTTCTTC; CDR3aa: CASSFAEQDSYNEQFF
d_gene: NA; len: 15; abundance: few; j_gene: TRBJ1-4; v_gene: TRBV15; CDR3nt: TGTGCCACCAGCAGAGATATCAATGAAGGTGAAAAACTGTTTTTT; CDR3aa: CATSRDINEGEKLFF
d_gene: NA; len: 14; abundance: few; j_gene: TRBJ2-2; v_gene: TRBV7-3; CDR3nt: TGTGCCAGCAGCCCCGGGTCGAACACCGGGGAGCTGTTTTTT; CDR3aa: CASSPGSNTGELFF
d_gene: TRBD2; len: 17; abundance: NA; j_gene: TRBJ2-1; v_gene: TRBV12-3/TRBV12-4; CDR3nt: TGTGCCAGCAGTTTACCTACTAGCGGGAGGGCCTACAATGAGCAGTTCTTC; CDR3aa: CASSLPTSGRAYNEQFF
d_gene: TRBD2; len: 14; abundance: many; j_gene: TRBJ2-1; v_gene: TRBV20-1; CDR3nt: TGCAGTGCTGTCCCCGGGACTAGCTACAATGAGCAGTTCTTC; CDR3aa: CSAVPGTSYNEQFF
d_gene: NA; len: 14; abundance: NA; j_gene: TRBJ1-5; v_gene: TRBV7-8; CDR3nt: TGTGCCAGCAGCTTTCCTGGCTACAATCAGCCCCAGCATTTT; CDR3aa: CASSFPGYNQPQHF
d_gene: NA; len: 15; abundance: NA; j_gene: TRBJ2-5; v_gene: TRBV6-5; CDR3nt: TGTGCCAGCAGTTACTCGGGGGGAAAGGAAGAGACCCAGTACTTC; CDR3aa: CASSYSGGKEETQYF
d_gene: NA; len: 15; abundance: NA; j_gene: TRBJ2-3; v_gene: TRBV7-2; CDR3nt: TGTGCCAGCAGCATACAGGGGACTAGCACAGATACGCAGTATTTT; CDR3aa: CASSIQGTSTDTQYF
d_gene: NA; len: 16; abundance: NA; j_gene: TRBJ1-4; v_gene: TRBV7-2; CDR3nt: TGTGCCAGCAGCTTAGTTATGCGGGGCGGCGGTGAAAAACTGTTTTTT; CDR3aa: CASSLVMRGGGEKLFF
d_gene: TRBD1; len: 20; abundance: NA; j_gene: TRBJ1-6; v_gene: TRBV20-1; CDR3nt: TGCAGTGCACCACTGACCCCCGGGACAGCCTCCCGGACGAATAATTCACCCCTCCACTTT; CDR3aa: CSAPLTPGTASRTNNSPLHF
d_gene: TRBD1; len: 13; abundance: few; j_gene: TRBJ2-1; v_gene: TRBV29-1; CDR3nt: TGCAGCGCCGAAGGACAGGGGGACAATGAGCAGTTCTTC; CDR3aa: CSAEGQGDNEQFF
d_gene: NA; len: 14; abundance: NA; j_gene: TRBJ1-4; v_gene: TRBV20-1; CDR3nt: TGCAGTGCCCGGGACCAGACTGCTAATGAAAAACTGTTTTTT; CDR3aa: CSARDQTANEKLFF
d_gene: NA; len: 13; abundance: few; j_gene: TRBJ1-1; v_gene: TRBV20-1; CDR3nt: TGCAGTGCTAGAGTAGACAGGAACACTGAAGCTTTCTTT; CDR3aa: CSARVDRNTEAFF
d_gene: NA; len: 18; abundance: NA; j_gene: TRBJ2-1; v_gene: TRBV3-1; CDR3nt: TGTACCTTCAGTTCACCTGAATGGGCCCTAGGCTCCTACAATGAGCAGTTCTTC; CDR3aa: CTFSSPEWALGSYNEQFF
d_gene: TRBD2; len: 15; abundance: few; j_gene: TRBJ2-2; v_gene: TRBV5-5; CDR3nt: TGTGCCAGCAGCTGGGGGGGGACCTACACCGGGGAGCTGTTTTTT; CDR3aa: CASSWGGTYTGELFF
d_gene: TRBD1; len: 12; abundance: NA; j_gene: TRBJ1-5; v_gene: TRBV20-1; CDR3nt: TGCAGTGCTAGAGGCCCGACAGGGGACCAGCATTTT; CDR3aa: CSARGPTGDQHF
d_gene: NA; len: 15; abundance: NA; j_gene: TRBJ1-5; v_gene: TRBV28; CDR3nt: TGTGCCAGCAATTATTTTGGACAGATTAATCAGCCCCAGCATTTT; CDR3aa: CASNYFGQINQPQHF
d_gene: TRBD1; len: 15; abundance: NA; j_gene: TRBJ1-1; v_gene: TRBV5-1; CDR3nt: TGCGCCAGCAGTAGCCAGGGGGCTCTGGTCACTGAAGCTTTCTTT; CDR3aa: CASSSQGALVTEAFF
d_gene: NA; len: 15; abundance: many; j_gene: TRBJ2-5; v_gene: TRBV6-5; CDR3nt: TGTGCCAGCAGTTACTCGTCCTGGACGCAAGAGACCCAGTACTTC; CDR3aa: CASSYSSWTQETQYF
d_gene: NA; len: 13; abundance: many; j_gene: TRBJ1-2; v_gene: TRBV29-1; CDR3nt: TGCAGCGTTGTGCAGGGATTTGACTATGGCTACACCTTC; CDR3aa: CSVVQGFDYGYTF
d_gene: NA; len: 13; abundance: NA; j_gene: TRBJ1-5; v_gene: TRBV20-1; CDR3nt: TGCAGTGCTAGATGGCAGAAAAATCAGCCCCAGCATTTT; CDR3aa: CSARWQKNQPQHF
d_gene: TRBD1; len: 16; abundance: many; j_gene: TRBJ2-5; v_gene: TRBV6-1; CDR3nt: TGTGCCAGCAGGCCCGGGACAGGGTTAATCCAAGAGACCCAGTACTTC; CDR3aa: CASRPGTGLIQETQYF
d_gene: NA; len: 15; abundance: NA; j_gene: TRBJ2-5; v_gene: TRBV12-3/TRBV12-4; CDR3nt: TGTGCCAGCAGTTTACAAGGGGGGGCGAGAGAGACCCAGTACTTC; CDR3aa: CASSLQGGARETQYF
d_gene: NA; len: 14; abundance: many; j_gene: TRBJ2-1; v_gene: TRBV9; CDR3nt: TGTGCCAGCAGCTCGGCAAAGGGTGGAAATGAGCAGTTCTTC; CDR3aa: CASSSAKGGNEQFF
d_gene: NA; len: 13; abundance: few; j_gene: TRBJ1-4; v_gene: TRBV10-3; CDR3nt: TGTGCCATCAAGGCGGGATCGAATGAAAAACTGTTTTTT; CDR3aa: CAIKAGSNEKLFF
d_gene: NA; len: 13; abundance: few; j_gene: TRBJ1-1; v_gene: TRBV20-1; CDR3nt: TGCAGTGCACCGTCAGGCATGAACACTGAAGCTTTCTTT; CDR3aa: CSAPSGMNTEAFF
d_gene: TRBD1; len: 14; abundance: NA; j_gene: TRBJ1-2; v_gene: TRBV3-1; CDR3nt: TGTGCCAGCAGCCAAAGTTCAGGGGGCTTTGGCTACACCTTC; CDR3aa: CASSQSSGGFGYTF
d_gene: TRBD1; len: 12; abundance: NA; j_gene: TRBJ2-1; v_gene: TRBV29-1; CDR3nt: TGCAGCGTTTCACAGGGGGCCAATGAGCAGTTCTTC; CDR3aa: CSVSQGANEQFF
d_gene: TRBD1; len: 15; abundance: many; j_gene: TRBJ2-2; v_gene: TRBV5-1; CDR3nt: TGCGCCAGCAGCTTGAGGACAGGGGAGAACGGGGAGCTGTTTTTT; CDR3aa: CASSLRTGENGELFF
d_gene: TRBD2; len: 14; abundance: many; j_gene: TRBJ2-3; v_gene: TRBV20-1; CDR3nt: TGCAGTGCTACGCCTAGCGGGAGAGCGGATACGCAGTATTTT; CDR3aa: CSATPSGRADTQYF
d_gene: NA; len: 13; abundance: NA; j_gene: TRBJ1-5; v_gene: TRBV12-3/TRBV12-4; CDR3nt: TGTGCCAGCAGTCCCCAGGGACCCCGGCCCCAGCATTTT; CDR3aa: CASSPQGPRPQHF
d_gene: NA; len: 14; abundance: many; j_gene: TRBJ2-1; v_gene: TRBV29-1; CDR3nt: TGCAGCGTTGGGGGGCGGGCGGCCCACAATGAGCAGTTCTTC; CDR3aa: CSVGGRAAHNEQFF
d_gene: TRBD1; len: 17; abundance: few; j_gene: TRBJ2-6; v_gene: TRBV5-1; CDR3nt: TGCGCCAGCCGCTCCTGGACAGGGGGCGCTGGGGCCAACGTCCTGACTTTC; CDR3aa: CASRSWTGGAGANVLTF
d_gene: NA; len: 14; abundance: NA; j_gene: TRBJ1-2; v_gene: TRBV12-3/TRBV12-4; CDR3nt: TGTGCCAGCAGTTTTCGGGTGTCAGGCTATGGCTACACCTTC; CDR3aa: CASSFRVSGYGYTF
d_gene: NA; len: 15; abundance: few; j_gene: TRBJ1-3; v_gene: TRBV9; CDR3nt: TGTGCCAGCAGCGCGAACGACAAAACGCGAAACACCATATATTTT; CDR3aa: CASSANDKTRNTIYF
d_gene: NA; len: 11; abundance: many; j_gene: TRBJ1-2; v_gene: TRBV28; CDR3nt: TGTGCCAGCAGCCAAAACTATGGCTACACCTTC; CDR3aa: CASSQNYGYTF
d_gene: NA; len: 15; abundance: few; j_gene: TRBJ1-1; v_gene: TRBV2; CDR3nt: TGTGCCAGCAGGGGGGAGGGCTACATGAACACTGAAGCTTTCTTT; CDR3aa: CASRGEGYMNTEAFF
d_gene: TRBD1; len: 13; abundance: few; j_gene: TRBJ1-5; v_gene: TRBV20-1; CDR3nt: TGCAGTGCTTCGACAGGGGACAATCAGCCCCAGCATTTT; CDR3aa: CSASTGDNQPQHF
d_gene: NA; len: 15; abundance: NA; j_gene: TRBJ2-1; v_gene: TRBV5-1; CDR3nt: TGCGCCAGCAGACGATGGGGGGCAGTCTACAGTGAGCAGTTCTTC; CDR3aa: CASRRWGAVYSEQFF
d_gene: NA; len: 14; abundance: NA; j_gene: TRBJ1-5; v_gene: TRBV30; CDR3nt: TGTGCCTGGAGTGTCCGGACCTACGATCAGCCCCAGCATTTT; CDR3aa: CAWSVRTYDQPQHF